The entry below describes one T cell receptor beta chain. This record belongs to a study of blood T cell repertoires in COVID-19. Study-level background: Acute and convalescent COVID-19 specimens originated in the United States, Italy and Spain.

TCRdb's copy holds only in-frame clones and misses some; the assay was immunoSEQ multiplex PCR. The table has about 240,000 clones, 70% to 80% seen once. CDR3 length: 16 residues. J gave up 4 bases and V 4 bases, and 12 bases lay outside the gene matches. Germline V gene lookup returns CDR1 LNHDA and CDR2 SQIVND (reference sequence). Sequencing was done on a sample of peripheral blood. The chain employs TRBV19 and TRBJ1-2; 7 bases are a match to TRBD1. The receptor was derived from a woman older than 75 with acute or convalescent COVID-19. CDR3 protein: CASSSPTGLITYGYTF. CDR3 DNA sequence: TGTGCCAGTAGTAGCCCGACAGGGCTGATTACCTATGGCTACACCTTC.